The 10 T cell receptor beta chains in this list originate from one sample, sequenced in a study of Ad26.COV2.S vaccination and SARS-CoV-2 variants. The method was immunoSEQ multiplex PCR; TCRdb's version includes in-frame clones alone and lacks a portion of them. The table has hundreds of thousands of clones, less than 90% seen once. Documented treatment: about 20 received Ad26.COV2.S at low or high dose, single or two shots; about 5 received placebo; per-sample allocation not given. Sample collection was performed on day 63 after the first vaccine or placebo injection. Specimen: peripheral blood, collected in a trial of Ad26.COV2.S vaccine versus placebo. All receptors come from a person aged 18-65 years who received the Ad26.COV2.S COVID-19 vaccine or a placebo.

V is TRBV4-3 and J is TRBJ1-1; D remains ambiguous. Germline CDR1 reads LGHNA; CDR2 reads YSLEER. The V gene lost 3 bases and the J gene lost 2 bases, with 1 base spanning the gap. This CDR3 has 11 amino acids. In DNA form, the CDR3 reads TGCGCCAGCAGCCATAACACTGAAGCTTTCTTT. Translation gives CASSHNTEAFF.

This clone was counted only a few times. The CDR3 is CASIWTGGTEAFF. CDR3 nucleotide sequence: TGTGCCAGCATTTGGACAGGAGGTACTGAAGCTTTCTTT. The rearrangement uses TRBV12-3 or TRBV12-4 and TRBJ1-1; TRBD1 agrees at 7 bases. The CDR3 is 13 amino acids. Trimming took 7 bases from V and 5 from J; bases not matched to a gene: 7.

The table lists this clone with a count of one. This chain uses TRBV19 with TRBJ1-3; perhaps TRBD1 as D (6 bases). V lost 7 bases to trimming and J lost 0 bases, with 13 bases between them. CDR1 is LNHDA and CDR2 is SQIVND in the germline V gene (reference sequence). This CDR3 is 15 amino acids long. In nucleotides, the CDR3 is TGTGCCAGTAATAAGGACAGACTCTCTGGAAACACCATATATTTT. Amino acid sequence: CASNKDRLSGNTIYF.

This sequence joins TRBV5-6 and TRBJ1-1, with 9 positions matching TRBD1. Losses at the gene ends were 2 bases for V and 7 bases for J; bases not matched to a gene: 9. Germline lookup yields CDR1 SGHDT and CDR2 YYEEEE. CDR3 length: 15 amino acids. CDR3 sequence: CASSFVQDRGVEAFF. The CDR3 DNA reads TGTGCCAGCAGCTTTGTTCAGGACAGGGGTGTTGAAGCTTTCTTT.

CDR3 amino acids: CASSVILGLAGALSYEQYF. In DNA, the CDR3 is TGTGCCAGCAGTGTGATTTTGGGACTAGCGGGGGCTCTCTCCTACGAGCAGTACTTC. The chain recombines TRBV6-1 with TRBJ2-7; 14 bases map to TRBD2. CDR1 and CDR2 from the germline V gene are MNHNS and SASEGT. The CDR3 sequence is 19 residues long. J lost 0 bases, V lost 4 bases, and 11 bases had no gene match.

The chain employs TRBV18 and TRBJ1-1, with TRBD1 matching over 8 bases. The CDR3 runs 16 residues. V lost 0 bases to trimming and J lost 5 bases; unmatched junction nucleotides: 8. Germline CDR1 KGHSH, CDR2 LQKENI. The CDR3 region is CASSPPRGQGSTEAFF. In nucleotides, the CDR3 is TGTGCCAGCTCACCACCTCGTGGACAGGGAAGTACTGAAGCTTTCTTT.

This clone was counted a single time. V is TRBV15 and J is TRBJ2-5; D perhaps matches TRBD1 (6 bases). Per germline, CDR1 LNHNV and CDR2 YYDKDF (reference sequence). Deletions cut 3 bases from V and 3 bases from J, with 11 bases between. The CDR3 is made up of 14 amino acids. CDR3 coding DNA: TGTGCCACCAGCAGCGTCAGGGGTGAAGAGACCCAGTACTTC. It translates to CATSSVRGEETQYF.

The chain is built from TRBV3-1 (or the pseudogene TRBV3-2) and TRBJ2-7, with D possibly TRBD2 on 6 matching bases. In germline, CDR1 is LGHDT, CDR2 YNNKEL (reference sequence). V gave up 4 bases and J gave up 7 bases, with 11 bases separating them. CDR3 size: 12 residues. CDR3 loop: CASSRGGFEQYF. CDR3 nucleotide sequence: TGTGCCAGCAGCCGAGGAGGGTTTGAGCAGTACTTC.

V gene TRBV7-8 combines with J gene TRBJ1-2; TRBD1 matches at 9 bases. This CDR3 has 16 amino acids. With 0 bases clipped from V and 12 bases from J, the junction kept 14 bases outside the gene matches. From germline, CDR1 is SGHVS and CDR2 FQNEAQ. CDR3 loop: CASSLAGLGTGPEDTF. The DNA for the CDR3 is TGTGCCAGCAGCTTAGCTGGTCTCGGGACAGGGCCGGAGGACACCTTC.

This clone was seen only once. The rearrangement uses TRBV5-1 and TRBJ1-1; D uncertain. V was clipped by 1 base and J by 3 bases, with 13 bases between them. The germline CDR1 and CDR2 sequences are SGHRS and YFSETQ. This CDR3 is built from 15 residues. For the CDR3, the DNA is TGCGCCAGCAGCTTGTGGTACCCCGGGGACACTGAAGCTTTCTTT. This gives the protein CASSLWYPGDTEAFF.